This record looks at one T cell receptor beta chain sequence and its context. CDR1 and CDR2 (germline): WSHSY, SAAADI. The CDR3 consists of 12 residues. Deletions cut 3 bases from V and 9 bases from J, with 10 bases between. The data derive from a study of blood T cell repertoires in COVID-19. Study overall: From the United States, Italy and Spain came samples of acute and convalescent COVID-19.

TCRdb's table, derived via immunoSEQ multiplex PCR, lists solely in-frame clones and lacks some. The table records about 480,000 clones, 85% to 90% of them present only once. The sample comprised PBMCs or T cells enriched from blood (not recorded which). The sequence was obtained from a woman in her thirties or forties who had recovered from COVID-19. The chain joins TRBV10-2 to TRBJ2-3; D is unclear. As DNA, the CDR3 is TGCGCCAGCAGTGACACGGGTAGGACGCAGTATTTT. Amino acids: CASSDTGRTQYF.